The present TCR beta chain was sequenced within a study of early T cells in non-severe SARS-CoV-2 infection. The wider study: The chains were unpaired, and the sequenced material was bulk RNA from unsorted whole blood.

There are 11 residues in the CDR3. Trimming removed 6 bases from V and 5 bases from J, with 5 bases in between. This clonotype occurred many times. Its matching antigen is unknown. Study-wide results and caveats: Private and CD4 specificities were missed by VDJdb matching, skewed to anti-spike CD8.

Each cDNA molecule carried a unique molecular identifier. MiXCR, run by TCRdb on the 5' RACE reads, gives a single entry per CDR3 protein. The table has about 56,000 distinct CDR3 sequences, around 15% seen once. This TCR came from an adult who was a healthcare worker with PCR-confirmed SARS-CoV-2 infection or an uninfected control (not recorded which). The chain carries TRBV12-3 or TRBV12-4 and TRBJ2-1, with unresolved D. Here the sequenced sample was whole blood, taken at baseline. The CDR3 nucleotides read TGTGCCAGCAGCTTAAACAATGAGCAGTTCTTC. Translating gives CASSLNNEQFF.